The 14 T cell receptor beta chains given below trace back to one sample, sequenced in a study of early T cells in non-severe SARS-CoV-2 infection. TCRdb fed the 5' RACE reads into MiXCR, producing one record per CDR3 protein. The sample contains 35,000 to 40,000 distinct CDR3 sequences, around 5% of which appear only once. The source material was whole blood. The receptor set was obtained from an adult who was a healthcare worker with PCR-confirmed SARS-CoV-2 infection or an uninfected control (not recorded which).

This clonotype has a count of ten or more. The V call is TRBV5-1, the J call TRBJ2-2, with D possibly TRBD1 on 6 matching bases. This CDR3 has 14 residues. V lost 5 bases and J lost 4, with 12 bases in between. Germline CDR1 SGHRS, CDR2 YFSETQ. As DNA, the CDR3 is TGCGCCAGCAGATCAGGGGATCGCACCGGGGAGCTGTTTTTT. Protein sequence: CASRSGDRTGELFF.

There are a few counts of this clonotype. The V gene is TRBV7-9, the J gene TRBJ2-3; D is perhaps TRBD2 (5 bases). This CDR3 is built from 13 residues. V was trimmed by 3 bases and J by 4 bases, leaving 8 bases between them. Germline V gene sequence: CDR1 SEHNR, CDR2 FQNEAQ (reference sequence). CDR3 amino acids: CASSFWGADTQYF. The CDR3 region has the DNA TGTGCCAGCAGCTTTTGGGGAGCAGATACGCAGTATTTT.

This clonotype has just a few counts. The chain links TRBV12-3 or TRBV12-4 to TRBJ2-5; 7 bases are shared with TRBD2. CDR3 length: 15 amino acids. V was clipped by 5 bases and J by 2 bases; unmatched bases: 8. The DNA of the CDR3 is TGTGCCAGCAGTCCGAAACTAGCGAAACAAGAGACCCAGTACTTC. Protein: CASSPKLAKQETQYF.

This clonotype has a single count. The V and J genes are TRBV7-9 and TRBJ1-4; no clear D. Germline V gene lookup returns CDR1 SEHNR and CDR2 FQNEAQ (reference sequence). V was cut by 11 bases and J by 6 bases, with 16 bases left in between. The CDR3 is 13 amino acids. The CDR3 protein is CAAEVGGDEKLFF. In DNA, the CDR3 is TGTGCCGCCGAGGTCGGAGGCGATGAAAAACTGTTTTTT.

The CDR3 loop is CATSDALGLSYNEQFF. The CDR3 DNA reads TGTGCCACCAGTGACGCACTTGGCTTATCCTACAATGAGCAGTTCTTC. The genes are TRBV24-1 and TRBJ2-1; D call uncertain. From germline, CDR1 is KGHDR and CDR2 SFDVKD. Trimming took off 4 bases at V and 1 base at J, with 13 bases between the two ends. The CDR3 totals 16 residues.

This clonotype was observed a few times. The V and J genes are TRBV12-3 or TRBV12-4 and TRBJ2-5; TRBD1 matches 9 bases. The CDR3 spans 16 residues. Trimming took 3 bases from V and 5 from J; bases not matched to a gene: 10. DNA for the CDR3: TGTGCCAGCAGTTTGGGGACAGGGATTTTTGTGGAGACCCAGTACTTC. Its protein is CASSLGTGIFVETQYF.

This clonotype was observed many times. The chain is built from TRBV7-9 and TRBJ1-4; D remains ambiguous. Trimming left V 3 bases short and J 8 bases short, with 13 bases between. The CDR3 is made up of 14 amino acids. Germline CDR1 is SEHNR and CDR2 is FQNEAQ (reference sequence). CDR3 sequence: CASSLESLWEKLFF. The CDR3 DNA reads as TGTGCCAGCAGCTTGGAGTCCCTTTGGGAAAAACTGTTTTTT.

The chain couples TRBV3-1 to TRBJ2-3; 7 nucleotides line up with TRBD2. This CDR3 spans 18 amino acids. Germline assignment: CDR1 LGHDT and CDR2 YNNKEL (reference sequence). After removal of 3 bases from V and 4 bases from J, the junction contained 16 bases not matched to a gene. This CDR3 is CASSHRPGRESGPDTQYF. DNA of the CDR3: TGTGCCAGCAGCCACCGCCCAGGGAGGGAATCCGGGCCAGATACGCAGTATTTT.

The CDR3 protein is CSARAPLRGQGAMTPYSEAFF. Here the CDR3 DNA reads TGCAGTGCTAGAGCGCCATTGCGGGGACAGGGGGCTATGACCCCTTACTCTGAAGCTTTCTTT. The genes are TRBV20-1 and TRBJ1-1; 12 bases are a match to TRBD1. V lost 1 base, J lost 6 bases, and 24 bases stayed unmatched. Germline lookup yields CDR1 DFQATT and CDR2 SNEGSKA (reference sequence). This CDR3 comprises 21 residues.

This clonotype has at least ten counts. The genes are TRBV20-1 and TRBJ2-5, with D perhaps matching TRBD2 (6 bases). This CDR3 is built from 14 residues. V dropped 3 bases and J dropped 0 bases, with 11 bases sitting between them. The germline V gene encodes CDR1 DFQATT and CDR2 SNEGSKA (reference sequence). CDR3 nucleotides: TGCAGTGCTAGTATAGGGGACTACCAAGAGACCCAGTACTTC. Encoded protein: CSASIGDYQETQYF.

This clonotype occurred many times. The V gene is TRBV5-4, the J gene TRBJ2-3; 7 positions match TRBD1. The CDR3 has 16 residues. Losses at the gene ends were 4 bases for V and 2 bases for J; bases not matched to a gene: 10. Germline CDR1 SGHNT, CDR2 YYREEE (reference sequence). CDR3 DNA sequence: TGTGCCAGCAGCCCGGCAGGGGGAGTATCCACAGATACGCAGTATTTT. Protein sequence: CASSPAGGVSTDTQYF.

This clonotype was counted many times. This chain uses TRBV6-2 or TRBV6-3 with TRBJ1-2, with 7 bases that match TRBD1. The CDR3 length is 15 residues. From germline, CDR1 is MNHEY and CDR2 SVGEGT. V lost 2 bases, J lost 8 bases, and 11 bases stayed unmatched. This CDR3 reads CASSYTATGSLGYTF. CDR3 DNA: TGTGCCAGCAGTTACACTGCGACAGGGTCGCTCGGCTACACCTTC.

The table lists this clonotype with many counts. The chain carries TRBV12-3 or TRBV12-4 and TRBJ1-2; D is perhaps TRBD1 (6 bases). The V end was cut by 2 bases, the J end by 2 bases, with 12 bases between. The CDR3 runs to 15 residues. CDR3 loop: CASSLSAGVNYGYTF. In DNA, the CDR3 is TGTGCCAGCAGTTTATCGGCAGGGGTGAACTATGGCTACACCTTC.

This clonotype was detected many times. The chain couples TRBV7-2 to TRBJ2-7, with D possibly TRBD2 on 5 matching bases. Germline CDR1 and CDR2: SGHTA and FQGNSA. Trimming pared 2 bases from V and 6 bases from J, leaving 11 bases between. This CDR3 is 13 amino acids long. CDR3 bases: TGTGCCAGCAGCTTATGGTCGGGGTTCGAGCAGTACTTC. Protein sequence: CASSLWSGFEQYF.